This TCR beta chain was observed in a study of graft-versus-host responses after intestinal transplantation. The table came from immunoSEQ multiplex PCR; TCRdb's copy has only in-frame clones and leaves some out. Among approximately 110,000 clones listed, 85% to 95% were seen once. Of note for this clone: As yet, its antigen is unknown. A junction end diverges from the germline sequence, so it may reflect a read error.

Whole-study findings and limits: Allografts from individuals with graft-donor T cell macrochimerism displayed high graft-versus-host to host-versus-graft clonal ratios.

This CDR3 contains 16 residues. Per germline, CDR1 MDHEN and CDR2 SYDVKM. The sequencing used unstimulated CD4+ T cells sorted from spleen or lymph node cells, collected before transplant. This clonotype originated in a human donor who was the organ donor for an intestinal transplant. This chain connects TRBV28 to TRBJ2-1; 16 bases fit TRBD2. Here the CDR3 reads CASSASGTSGRALRIF. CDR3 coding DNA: TGTGCCAGCAGTGCCTCCGGGACTAGCGGGAGGGCTTTGAGGATCTTC.